This TCR beta chain was obtained from a study of siplizumab effects on memory and regulatory T cells. There are 15 residues in the CDR3. Germline CDR1 is LNHDA and CDR2 is SQIVND (reference sequence). Trimming left V 4 bases short and J 6 bases short, with 16 bases between. Study-level points and caveats: A mean of approximately 70% of mappable alloreactive CD4+ clones were Treg-derived with siplizumab, compared with around 26% in controls. Unstimulated naive T cells seemed to show more diversity than memory cells did, and they also seemed to be among the major contributors to the alloresponse.

Every sample had approximately 97,000 of its TCR templates assayed. Only in-frame clones appear in the TCRdb table, and some are missing; sequencing was by immunoSEQ multiplex PCR. The table shows about 97,000 clones, with 80% to 95% occurring only once. Notes on this clone: The antigen is not known.

The receptor was isolated from a human donor in good health. The genes are TRBV19 and TRBJ1-5, with unresolved D. Source material: non-Treg CD4+ T cells sorted from blood. Written as DNA, the CDR3 is TGTGCCAGTAGTACAGACGGACTCGGCAGTCAGCCCCAGCATTTT. Translated, it gives CASSTDGLGSQPQHF.